This T cell receptor beta chain was sequenced for a study of cytomegalovirus exposure and HLA in healthy donors. At the level of the study: As an earlier analysis found, about 190 million T cells yielded about 120 million unique TCR beta sequences.

CDR1 is SGHVS and CDR2 is FQNEAQ in the germline V gene. This CDR3 has 18 residues. V lost 3 bases, J lost 5 bases, and 13 bases stayed unmatched. This clone was recorded once. The PCR contained 60 Vbeta and 13 Jbeta primers. Libraries were prepared by immunoSEQ multiplex PCR; TCRdb keeps only in-frame clonotypes and omits some of them. The sample consists of around 130,000 clones, around three quarters of them appearing once. The sequencing input was PBMCs. The source is a man aged 30 to 39 in good health and CMV-seronegative. The chain uses TRBV7-8 and TRBJ2-3, with 11 bases matching TRBD2. The CDR3 sequence is CASSFPLSSGRKRDTQYF. As DNA, the CDR3 is TGTGCCAGCAGCTTCCCATTATCTAGCGGGAGGAAGAGAGATACGCAGTATTTT.